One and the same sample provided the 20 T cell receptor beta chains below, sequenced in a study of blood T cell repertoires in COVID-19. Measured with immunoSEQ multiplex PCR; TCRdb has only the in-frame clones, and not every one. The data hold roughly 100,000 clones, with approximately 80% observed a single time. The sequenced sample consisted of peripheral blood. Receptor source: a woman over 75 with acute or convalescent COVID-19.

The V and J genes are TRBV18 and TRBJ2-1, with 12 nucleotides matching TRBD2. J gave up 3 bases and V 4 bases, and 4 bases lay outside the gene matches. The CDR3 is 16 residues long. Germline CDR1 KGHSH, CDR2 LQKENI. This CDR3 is CASSRLAGAVYNEQFF. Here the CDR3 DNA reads TGTGCCAGCTCACGACTAGCGGGAGCTGTCTACAATGAGCAGTTCTTC.

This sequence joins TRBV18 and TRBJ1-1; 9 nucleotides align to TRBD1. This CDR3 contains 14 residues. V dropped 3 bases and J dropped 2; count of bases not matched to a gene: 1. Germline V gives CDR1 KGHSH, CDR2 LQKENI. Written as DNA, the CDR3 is TGTGCCAGCTCACCGACAGGGGGTAACACTGAAGCTTTCTTT. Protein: CASSPTGGNTEAFF. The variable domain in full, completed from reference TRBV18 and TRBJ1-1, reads NAGVMQNPRHLVRRRGQEARLRCSPMKGHSHVYWYRQLPEEGLKFMVYLQKENIIDESGMPKERFSAEFPKEGPSILRIQQVVRGDSAAYFCASSPTGGNTEAFFGQGTRLTVV.

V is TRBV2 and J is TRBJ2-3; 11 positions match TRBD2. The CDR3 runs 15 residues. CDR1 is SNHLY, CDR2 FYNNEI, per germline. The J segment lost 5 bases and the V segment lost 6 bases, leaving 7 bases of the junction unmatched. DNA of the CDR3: TGTGCCAGCAGAGTAGCGGGAGGGCCCCAAGATACGCAGTATTTT. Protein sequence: CASRVAGGPQDTQYF.

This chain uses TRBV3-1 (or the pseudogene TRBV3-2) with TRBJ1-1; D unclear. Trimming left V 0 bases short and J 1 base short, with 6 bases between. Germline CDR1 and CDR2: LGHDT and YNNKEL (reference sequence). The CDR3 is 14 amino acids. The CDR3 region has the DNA TGTGCCAGCAGCCAAGATCCCGGGAACACTGAAGCTTTCTTT. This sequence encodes CASSQDPGNTEAFF.

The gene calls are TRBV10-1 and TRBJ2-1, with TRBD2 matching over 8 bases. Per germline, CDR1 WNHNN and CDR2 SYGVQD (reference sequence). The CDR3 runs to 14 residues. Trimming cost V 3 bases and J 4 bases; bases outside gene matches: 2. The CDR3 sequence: CASSEGGRYNEQFF. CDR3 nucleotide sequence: TGCGCCAGCAGTGAAGGCGGGAGGTACAATGAGCAGTTCTTC.

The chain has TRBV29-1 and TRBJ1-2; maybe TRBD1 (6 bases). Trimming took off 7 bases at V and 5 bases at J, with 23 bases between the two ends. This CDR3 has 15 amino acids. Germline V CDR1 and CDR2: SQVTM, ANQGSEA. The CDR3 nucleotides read TGCAGCGCCGGTTTTCGGGACACAGAGGTTTATGGCTACACCTTC. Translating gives CSAGFRDTEVYGYTF. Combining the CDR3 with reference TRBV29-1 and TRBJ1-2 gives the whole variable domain SAVISQKPSRDICQRGTSLTIQCQVDSQVTMMFWYRQQPGQSLTLIATANQGSEATYESGFVIDKFPISRPNLTFSTLTVSNMSPEDSSIYLCSAGFRDTEVYGYTFGSGTRLTVV.

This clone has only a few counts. CDR3 in DNA: TGTGCCAGCAGCCAACGGGACAGCAGATACACTGAAGCTTTCTTT. It is translated as CASSQRDSRYTEAFF. This chain connects TRBV3-1 (or the pseudogene TRBV3-2) to TRBJ1-1, with TRBD1 identical over 7 bases. Trimming at V came to 2 bases and at J to 3 bases, leaving 6 bases not matched to a gene. The CDR3 consists of 15 residues. Germline V gene sequence: CDR1 LGHDT, CDR2 YNNKEL (reference sequence).

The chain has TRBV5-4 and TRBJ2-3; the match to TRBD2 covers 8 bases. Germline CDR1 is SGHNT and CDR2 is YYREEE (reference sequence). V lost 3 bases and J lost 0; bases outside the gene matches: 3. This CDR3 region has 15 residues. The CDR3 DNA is TGTGCCAGCAGCTCTGAGCGGGGGAGCACAGATACGCAGTATTTT. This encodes CASSSERGSTDTQYF.

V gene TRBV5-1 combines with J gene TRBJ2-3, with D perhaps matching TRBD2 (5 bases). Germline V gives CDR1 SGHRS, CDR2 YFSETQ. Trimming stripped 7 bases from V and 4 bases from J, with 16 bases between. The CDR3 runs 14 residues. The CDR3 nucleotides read TGCGCCAGCCGGGATAGTCAAGTGGCAGATACGCAGTATTTT. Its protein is CASRDSQVADTQYF.

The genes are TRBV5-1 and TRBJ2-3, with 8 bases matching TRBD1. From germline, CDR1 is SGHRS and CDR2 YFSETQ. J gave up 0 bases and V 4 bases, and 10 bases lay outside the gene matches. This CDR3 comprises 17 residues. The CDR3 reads CASSPERTGTSTDTQYF. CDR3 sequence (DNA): TGCGCCAGCAGCCCGGAGCGGACAGGGACAAGCACAGATACGCAGTATTTT.

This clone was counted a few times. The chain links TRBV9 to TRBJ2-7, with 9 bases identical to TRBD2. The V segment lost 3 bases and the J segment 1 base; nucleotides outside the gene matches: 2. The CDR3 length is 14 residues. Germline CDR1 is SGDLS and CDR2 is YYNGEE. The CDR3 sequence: CASSATSGSYEQYF. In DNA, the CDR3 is TGTGCCAGCAGCGCGACTAGCGGATCCTACGAGCAGTACTTC.

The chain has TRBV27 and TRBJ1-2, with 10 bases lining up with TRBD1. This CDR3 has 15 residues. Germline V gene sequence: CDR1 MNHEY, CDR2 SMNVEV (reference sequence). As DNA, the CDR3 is TGTCCCCCAGCACTCCGGGACAGGGGAATCTATGGCTACACCTTC. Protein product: CPPALRDRGIYGYTF.

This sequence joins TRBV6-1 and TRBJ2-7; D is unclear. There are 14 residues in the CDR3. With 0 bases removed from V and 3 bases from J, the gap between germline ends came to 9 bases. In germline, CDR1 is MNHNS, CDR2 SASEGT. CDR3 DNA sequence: TGTGCCAGCAGTGAAGCCCTACGACTCTACGAGCAGTACGTC. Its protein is CASSEALRLYEQYV.

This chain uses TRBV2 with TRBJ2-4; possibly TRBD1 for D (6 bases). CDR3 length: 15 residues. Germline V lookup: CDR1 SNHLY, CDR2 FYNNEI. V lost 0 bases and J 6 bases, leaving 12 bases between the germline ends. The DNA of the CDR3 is TGTGCCAGCAGTGAAGCAGACAGGACGACAAACATTCAGTACTTC. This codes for CASSEADRTTNIQYF.

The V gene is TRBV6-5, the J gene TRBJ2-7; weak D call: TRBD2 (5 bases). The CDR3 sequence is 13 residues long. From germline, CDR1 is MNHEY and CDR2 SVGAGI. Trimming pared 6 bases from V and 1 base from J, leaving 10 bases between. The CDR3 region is CASRRDASYEQYF. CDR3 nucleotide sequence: TGTGCCAGCAGGAGGGATGCTTCCTACGAGCAGTACTTC.

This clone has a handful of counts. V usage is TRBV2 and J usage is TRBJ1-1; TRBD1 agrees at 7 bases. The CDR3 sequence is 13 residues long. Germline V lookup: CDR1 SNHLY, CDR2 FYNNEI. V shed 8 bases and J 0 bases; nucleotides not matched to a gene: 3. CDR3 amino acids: CASQTGMNTEAFF. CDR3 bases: TGTGCCAGCCAGACAGGGATGAACACTGAAGCTTTCTTT.

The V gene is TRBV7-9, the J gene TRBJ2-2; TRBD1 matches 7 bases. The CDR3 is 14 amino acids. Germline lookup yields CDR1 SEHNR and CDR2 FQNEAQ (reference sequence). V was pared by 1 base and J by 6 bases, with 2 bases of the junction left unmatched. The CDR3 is CASSLGQGAGELFF. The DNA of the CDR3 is TGTGCCAGCAGCTTAGGGCAGGGGGCCGGGGAGCTGTTTTTT.

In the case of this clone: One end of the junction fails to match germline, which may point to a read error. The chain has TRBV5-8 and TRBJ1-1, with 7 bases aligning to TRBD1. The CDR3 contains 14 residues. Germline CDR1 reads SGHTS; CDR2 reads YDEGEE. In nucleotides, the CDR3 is TGTGCCAGCAGCTTGAGCAGGGGGAACGCTGAAGCTTTCTTT. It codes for CASSLSRGNAEAFF.

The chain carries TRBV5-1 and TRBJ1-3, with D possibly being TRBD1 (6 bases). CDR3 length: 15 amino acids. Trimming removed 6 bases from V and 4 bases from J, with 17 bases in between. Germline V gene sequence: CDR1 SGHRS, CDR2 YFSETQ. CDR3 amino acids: CASTLDRMSGNTIYF. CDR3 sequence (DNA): TGCGCCAGCACCCTGGACAGAATGTCGGGAAACACCATATATTTT.

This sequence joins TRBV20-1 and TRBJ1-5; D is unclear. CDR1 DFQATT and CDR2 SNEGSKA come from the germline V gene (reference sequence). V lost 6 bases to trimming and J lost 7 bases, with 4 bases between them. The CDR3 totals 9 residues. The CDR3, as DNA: TGCAGTGCCGGGCAGCCCCAGCATTTT. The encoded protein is CSAGQPQHF.